This is a list of T cell receptor beta chains from one sample in a study of blood T cell repertoires in COVID-19. Repertoires were generated with immunoSEQ multiplex PCR, while TCRdb's copy carries only in-frame clones and drops some. This table has under 500,000 clones, around 89% appearing once. Sequenced sample: peripheral blood. These receptors all stem from a woman aged 25 to 39 with acute or convalescent COVID-19. The CDR3 runs from the conserved cysteine through the conserved F or W. The order of the fields is J gene, D gene, V gene, clone size, CDR3 DNA, CDR3 protein. D genes are given only for firm matches. Part of the rows lack a size; the others show once, few, many or a class for expanded clones.

j_call: TRBJ2-3
d_call: TRBD2
v_call: TRBV14
clone_size: -
cdr3_nt: TGTGCCAGCAGCCAAGGAGGACTAGCGGGGGTCCTTACCACAAGCACAGATACGCAGTATTTT
cdr3_aa: CASSQGGLAGVLTTSTDTQYF

j_call: TRBJ2-7
d_call: TRBD1
v_call: TRBV4-1
clone_size: many
cdr3_nt: TGCGCCAGCAGCCAACAGGCCGGGACAGGTACAACCTACGAGCAGTACTTC
cdr3_aa: CASSQQAGTGTTYEQYF

j_call: TRBJ2-3
d_call: TRBD2
v_call: TRBV20-1
clone_size: -
cdr3_nt: TGCAGTGCTAGTGGTTGGCGGGGGGGGCCAGATACGCAGTATTTT
cdr3_aa: CSASGWRGGPDTQYF

j_call: TRBJ1-1
d_call: -
v_call: TRBV14
clone_size: -
cdr3_nt: TGTGCCAGCAGCCAAACTAAGGGGTGGACTGAAGCTTTCTTT
cdr3_aa: CASSQTKGWTEAFF

j_call: TRBJ1-3
d_call: -
v_call: TRBV4-1
clone_size: -
cdr3_nt: TGCGCCAGCAGCCAAGACGAGGATTTTTATGGAAACACCATATATTTT
cdr3_aa: CASSQDEDFYGNTIYF

j_call: TRBJ2-1
d_call: -
v_call: TRBV7-2
clone_size: many
cdr3_nt: TGTGCCAGCAGCTCATACCGGGACACGATAAACAATGAGCAGTTCTTC
cdr3_aa: CASSSYRDTINNEQFF

j_call: TRBJ2-6
d_call: -
v_call: TRBV4-1
clone_size: -
cdr3_nt: TGCGCCAGCAGCCTGAGGACAGTCACTCTCTCTGGGGCCAACGTCCTGACTTTC
cdr3_aa: CASSLRTVTLSGANVLTF

j_call: TRBJ1-6
d_call: TRBD1
v_call: TRBV30
clone_size: many
cdr3_nt: TGTGCCTGGAGCGCGGGACAGGATAATTCACCCCTCCACTTT
cdr3_aa: CAWSAGQDNSPLHF

j_call: TRBJ2-1
d_call: -
v_call: TRBV6-5
clone_size: -
cdr3_nt: TGTGCCAGCAACCCCACGCGAAGTTTCTACAATGAGCAGTTCTTC
cdr3_aa: CASNPTRSFYNEQFF

j_call: TRBJ1-1
d_call: -
v_call: TRBV19
clone_size: -
cdr3_nt: TGTGCCAGTAGTAGGCCGCGGGGTTTGAACACTGAAGCTTTCTTT
cdr3_aa: CASSRPRGLNTEAFF

j_call: TRBJ1-5
d_call: -
v_call: TRBV9
clone_size: many
cdr3_nt: TGTGCCAGCAGCGATGGGGCAGTGAATCAGCCCCAGCATTTT
cdr3_aa: CASSDGAVNQPQHF

j_call: TRBJ1-2
d_call: TRBD1
v_call: TRBV7-3
clone_size: -
cdr3_nt: TGTGCCAGCAGCCGGGACAGCGGCTATGGCTACACCTTC
cdr3_aa: CASSRDSGYGYTF

j_call: TRBJ2-3
d_call: -
v_call: TRBV7-9
clone_size: -
cdr3_nt: TGTGCCAGCAGCTTAGGAGGGTACACGGGGAAAAGCACAGATACGCAGTATTTT
cdr3_aa: CASSLGGYTGKSTDTQYF

j_call: TRBJ1-2
d_call: TRBD1
v_call: TRBV6-5
clone_size: -
cdr3_nt: TGTGCCAGCAGTTACATACCGGGACAGGGCATATCTGGCTACACCTTC
cdr3_aa: CASSYIPGQGISGYTF

j_call: TRBJ1-6
d_call: TRBD1
v_call: TRBV9
clone_size: -
cdr3_nt: TGTGCCAGCAGCGCCTCTAGGACAGGGGAAAATTATAATTCACCCCTCCACTTT
cdr3_aa: CASSASRTGENYNSPLHF

j_call: TRBJ2-3
d_call: -
v_call: TRBV5-1
clone_size: -
cdr3_nt: TGCGCCAGCAGCTACATTAAGACTGCTAGCACAGATACGCAGTATTTT
cdr3_aa: CASSYIKTASTDTQYF

j_call: TRBJ1-1
d_call: -
v_call: TRBV5-5
clone_size: -
cdr3_nt: TGTGCCAGCAGCTTGGCGGGTCCGAACACTGAAGCTTTCTTT
cdr3_aa: CASSLAGPNTEAFF

j_call: TRBJ1-1
d_call: TRBD1
v_call: TRBV10-3
clone_size: -
cdr3_nt: TGTGCCACAACGACAGGGGGGAAAGAAGCTTTCTTT
cdr3_aa: CATTTGGKEAFF

j_call: TRBJ2-5
d_call: TRBD2
v_call: TRBV7-2
clone_size: -
cdr3_nt: TGTGCCAGCAGCCGGGGGGATAAGACCCAGTACTTC
cdr3_aa: CASSRGDKTQYF

j_call: TRBJ2-3
d_call: TRBD2
v_call: TRBV3-1/TRBV3-2
clone_size: many
cdr3_nt: TGTGCCAGCAGCCAAGGGACTAGCGGGGGGGCTGGAGATACGCAGTATTTT
cdr3_aa: CASSQGTSGGAGDTQYF

j_call: TRBJ2-3
d_call: -
v_call: TRBV19
clone_size: -
cdr3_nt: TGTGCCAGTAGTGCCGGTTGGGCAGGGAGCACAGATACGCAGTATTTT
cdr3_aa: CASSAGWAGSTDTQYF

j_call: TRBJ1-2
d_call: -
v_call: TRBV19
clone_size: once
cdr3_nt: TGTGCCAGTAGTATAAAATCCCGTACAGAAAGAAACTATGGCTACACCTTC
cdr3_aa: CASSIKSRTERNYGYTF

j_call: TRBJ1-6
d_call: -
v_call: TRBV5-5
clone_size: -
cdr3_nt: TGTGCCAGCAGCCGACTTACCCAGAGGGCTAATTCACCCCTCCACTTT
cdr3_aa: CASSRLTQRANSPLHF

j_call: TRBJ1-4
d_call: TRBD1
v_call: TRBV5-1
clone_size: -
cdr3_nt: TGCGCCAGCAGCCCCGGGACAGAACTAAATGAAAAACTGTTTTTT
cdr3_aa: CASSPGTELNEKLFF

j_call: TRBJ2-1
d_call: TRBD2
v_call: TRBV28
clone_size: -
cdr3_nt: TGTGCCAGCAGTTTATACCGGACTAGCGGGGGTTACAATGAGCAGTTCTTC
cdr3_aa: CASSLYRTSGGYNEQFF

j_call: TRBJ1-1
d_call: TRBD1
v_call: TRBV27
clone_size: -
cdr3_nt: TGTGCCAGCAGTTCATTAGGGGGCTGGAACACTGAAGCTTTCTTT
cdr3_aa: CASSSLGGWNTEAFF

j_call: TRBJ1-6
d_call: -
v_call: TRBV6-1
clone_size: -
cdr3_nt: TGTGCCAGCAGTGACTTAAAAGCTGGGGGGATAAAACATTCACCCCTCCACTTT
cdr3_aa: CASSDLKAGGIKHSPLHF

j_call: TRBJ1-4
d_call: -
v_call: TRBV30
clone_size: -
cdr3_nt: TGTGCCTGGACTACAGGGATAGGTGTTGAAAAACTGTTTTTT
cdr3_aa: CAWTTGIGVEKLFF

j_call: TRBJ2-2
d_call: -
v_call: TRBV3-1/TRBV3-2
clone_size: -
cdr3_nt: TGTGCCAGCAGCCAAGTCGGGGTGAACACCGGGGAGCTGTTTTTT
cdr3_aa: CASSQVGVNTGELFF

j_call: TRBJ1-6
d_call: -
v_call: TRBV24-1
clone_size: -
cdr3_nt: TGTGCCACCAGTGATGGTATGAGTTGGAATTCACCCCTCCACTTT
cdr3_aa: CATSDGMSWNSPLHF

j_call: TRBJ2-3
d_call: -
v_call: TRBV3-1/TRBV3-2
clone_size: -
cdr3_nt: TGTGCCAGCAGCCAAGATGGTCCCACCGGCGGAGATACGCAGTATTTT
cdr3_aa: CASSQDGPTGGDTQYF

j_call: TRBJ1-1
d_call: -
v_call: TRBV6-5
clone_size: -
cdr3_nt: TGTGCCAGCAGTACACGTCCCCGCACTGAAGCTTTCTTT
cdr3_aa: CASSTRPRTEAFF

j_call: TRBJ2-7
d_call: -
v_call: TRBV7-8
clone_size: -
cdr3_nt: TGTGCCAGCAGCTTCAGACAGAAGGGCTTAGGGGAGCAGTACTTC
cdr3_aa: CASSFRQKGLGEQYF

j_call: TRBJ1-1
d_call: -
v_call: TRBV2
clone_size: -
cdr3_nt: TGTGCCAGCACTCGTAGGAACTTCAGGGTAAGCACTGAAGCTTTCTTT
cdr3_aa: CASTRRNFRVSTEAFF

j_call: TRBJ2-2
d_call: TRBD2
v_call: TRBV5-1
clone_size: -
cdr3_nt: TGCGCCAGCAGCCAAGGACTAGCGGGCACCGGGGAGCTGTTTTTT
cdr3_aa: CASSQGLAGTGELFF

j_call: TRBJ2-7
d_call: TRBD2
v_call: TRBV5-1
clone_size: -
cdr3_nt: TGCGCCAGCAGGCCACTAGCGGGGGGCGACGAGCAGTACTTC
cdr3_aa: CASRPLAGGDEQYF

j_call: TRBJ2-7
d_call: -
v_call: TRBV5-4
clone_size: -
cdr3_nt: TGTGCCAGCAGCTTCCCAGGGACCTACGAGCAGTACTTC
cdr3_aa: CASSFPGTYEQYF

j_call: TRBJ1-2
d_call: -
v_call: TRBV30
clone_size: -
cdr3_nt: TGTGCCTGGAGTGTCCGAGGAAACTATGGCTACACCTTC
cdr3_aa: CAWSVRGNYGYTF

j_call: TRBJ1-1
d_call: -
v_call: TRBV6-5
clone_size: -
cdr3_nt: TGTGCCAGCAGTAAGCAAGGAGATTACACTGAAGCTTTCTTT
cdr3_aa: CASSKQGDYTEAFF

j_call: TRBJ2-6
d_call: TRBD1
v_call: TRBV24-1
clone_size: -
cdr3_nt: TGTGCCACCGCACCCGGGACAGGGACCAAACCTGGGGCCAACGTCCTGACTTTC
cdr3_aa: CATAPGTGTKPGANVLTF

j_call: TRBJ2-7
d_call: -
v_call: TRBV7-3
clone_size: -
cdr3_nt: TGTGCCAGCAGCTCAACAGGACACTACGAGCAGTACTTC
cdr3_aa: CASSSTGHYEQYF

j_call: TRBJ2-3
d_call: -
v_call: TRBV6-6
clone_size: few
cdr3_nt: TGTGCCAGCAGCCTCTTGGGCGATGCAACAGATACGCAGTATTTT
cdr3_aa: CASSLLGDATDTQYF

j_call: TRBJ2-1
d_call: TRBD2
v_call: TRBV5-1
clone_size: -
cdr3_nt: TGCGCCAGCAGCTTGGGTAGCGGGGGAAATTTCGATGAGCAGTTCTTC
cdr3_aa: CASSLGSGGNFDEQFF

j_call: TRBJ2-5
d_call: -
v_call: TRBV5-4
clone_size: -
cdr3_nt: TGTGCCAGCACTGTGGGCAGGGGGGTCCAAGAGACCCAGTACTTC
cdr3_aa: CASTVGRGVQETQYF

j_call: TRBJ1-5
d_call: -
v_call: TRBV28
clone_size: once
cdr3_nt: TGTGCCAGCAGAAACGCACGGGCAGGGTCCAATCAGCCCCAGCATTTT
cdr3_aa: CASRNARAGSNQPQHF

j_call: TRBJ2-5
d_call: -
v_call: TRBV12-3/TRBV12-4
clone_size: -
cdr3_nt: TGTGCCAGCAGTTTCTCGGAGACCCAGTACTTC
cdr3_aa: CASSFSETQYF

j_call: TRBJ1-2
d_call: -
v_call: TRBV10-3
clone_size: once
cdr3_nt: TGTGCCATCTCCGGGGATGGGTCCGACTATGGCTACACCTTC
cdr3_aa: CAISGDGSDYGYTF

j_call: TRBJ2-7
d_call: TRBD2
v_call: TRBV6-5
clone_size: -
cdr3_nt: TGTGCCAGCACCGCCACTAGCGGCGGCCAGCAGTACTTC
cdr3_aa: CASTATSGGQQYF

j_call: TRBJ2-7
d_call: TRBD2
v_call: TRBV2
clone_size: -
cdr3_nt: TGTGCCAGCAGTGCCGGGACTAGCGGGGGCTCCTACGAGCAGTACTTC
cdr3_aa: CASSAGTSGGSYEQYF

j_call: TRBJ2-1
d_call: TRBD2
v_call: TRBV28
clone_size: -
cdr3_nt: TGTGCCAGCAGTTCTCATAGCGGGGAGAGCTCCTACAATGAGCAGTTCTTC
cdr3_aa: CASSSHSGESSYNEQFF

j_call: TRBJ2-7
d_call: TRBD1
v_call: TRBV19
clone_size: -
cdr3_nt: TGTGCCAGTAGTATAGTAAGGGGGCGTACTCGCGAGCAGTACTTC
cdr3_aa: CASSIVRGRTREQYF

j_call: TRBJ1-1
d_call: -
v_call: TRBV2
clone_size: -
cdr3_nt: TGTGCCAGCCCCGGGTCCCCAACTATGAACACTGAAGCTTTCTTT
cdr3_aa: CASPGSPTMNTEAFF

j_call: TRBJ2-7
d_call: -
v_call: TRBV2
clone_size: -
cdr3_nt: TGTGCCAGCAGACTGATCCTAGATCTTAGTAACGAGCAGTACTTC
cdr3_aa: CASRLILDLSNEQYF

j_call: TRBJ2-2
d_call: -
v_call: TRBV6-4
clone_size: -
cdr3_nt: TGTGCCAGCAGGGGCACGGGGGCCGGGGAGCTGTTTTTT
cdr3_aa: CASRGTGAGELFF